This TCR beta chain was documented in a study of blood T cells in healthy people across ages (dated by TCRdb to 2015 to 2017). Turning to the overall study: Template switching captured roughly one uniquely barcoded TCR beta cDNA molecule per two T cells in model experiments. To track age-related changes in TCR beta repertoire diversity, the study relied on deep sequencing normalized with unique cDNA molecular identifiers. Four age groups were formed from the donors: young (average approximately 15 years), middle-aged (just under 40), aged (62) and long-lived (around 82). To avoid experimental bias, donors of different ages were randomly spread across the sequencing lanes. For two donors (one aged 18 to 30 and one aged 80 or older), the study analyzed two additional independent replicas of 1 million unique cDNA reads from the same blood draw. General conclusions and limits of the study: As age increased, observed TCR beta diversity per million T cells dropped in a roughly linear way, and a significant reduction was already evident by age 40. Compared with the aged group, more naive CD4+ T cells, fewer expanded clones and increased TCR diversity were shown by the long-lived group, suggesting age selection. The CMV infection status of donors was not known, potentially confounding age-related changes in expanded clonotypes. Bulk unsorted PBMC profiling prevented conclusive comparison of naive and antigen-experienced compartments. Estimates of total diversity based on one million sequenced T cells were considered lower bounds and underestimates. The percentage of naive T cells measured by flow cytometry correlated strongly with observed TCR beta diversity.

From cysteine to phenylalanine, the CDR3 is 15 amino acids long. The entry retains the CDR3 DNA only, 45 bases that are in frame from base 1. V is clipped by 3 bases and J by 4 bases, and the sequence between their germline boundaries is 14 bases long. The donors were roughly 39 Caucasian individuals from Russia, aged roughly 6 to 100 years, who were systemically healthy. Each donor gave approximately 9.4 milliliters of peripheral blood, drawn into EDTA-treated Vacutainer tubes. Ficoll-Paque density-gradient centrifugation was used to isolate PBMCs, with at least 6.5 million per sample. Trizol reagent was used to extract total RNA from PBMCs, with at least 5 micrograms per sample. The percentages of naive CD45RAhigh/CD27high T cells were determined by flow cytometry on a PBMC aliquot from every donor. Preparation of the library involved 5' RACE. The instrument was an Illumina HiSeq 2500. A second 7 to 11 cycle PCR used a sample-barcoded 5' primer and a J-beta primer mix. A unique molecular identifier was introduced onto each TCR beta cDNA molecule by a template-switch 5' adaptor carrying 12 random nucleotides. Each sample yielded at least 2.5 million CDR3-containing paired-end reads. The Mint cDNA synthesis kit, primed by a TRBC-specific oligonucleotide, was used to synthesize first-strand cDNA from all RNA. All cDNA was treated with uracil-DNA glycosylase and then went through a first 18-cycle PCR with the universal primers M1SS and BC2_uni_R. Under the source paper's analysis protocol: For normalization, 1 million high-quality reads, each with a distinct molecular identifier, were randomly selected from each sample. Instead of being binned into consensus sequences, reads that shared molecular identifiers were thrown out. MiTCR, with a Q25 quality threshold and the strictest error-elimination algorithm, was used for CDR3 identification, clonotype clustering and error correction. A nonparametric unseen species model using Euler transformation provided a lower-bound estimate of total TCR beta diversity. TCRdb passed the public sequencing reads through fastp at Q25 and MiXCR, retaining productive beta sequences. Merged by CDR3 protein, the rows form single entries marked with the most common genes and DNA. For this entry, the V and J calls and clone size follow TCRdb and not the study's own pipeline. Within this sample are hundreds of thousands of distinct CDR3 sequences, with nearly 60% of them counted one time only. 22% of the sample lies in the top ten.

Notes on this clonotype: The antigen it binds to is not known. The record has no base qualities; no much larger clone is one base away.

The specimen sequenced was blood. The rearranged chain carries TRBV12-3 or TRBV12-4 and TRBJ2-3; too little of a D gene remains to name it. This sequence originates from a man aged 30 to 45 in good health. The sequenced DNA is TGTGCCAGCAGTTTTGCGACGGAGTCTCCAGATACGCAGTATTTT. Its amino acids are CASSFATESPDTQYF.